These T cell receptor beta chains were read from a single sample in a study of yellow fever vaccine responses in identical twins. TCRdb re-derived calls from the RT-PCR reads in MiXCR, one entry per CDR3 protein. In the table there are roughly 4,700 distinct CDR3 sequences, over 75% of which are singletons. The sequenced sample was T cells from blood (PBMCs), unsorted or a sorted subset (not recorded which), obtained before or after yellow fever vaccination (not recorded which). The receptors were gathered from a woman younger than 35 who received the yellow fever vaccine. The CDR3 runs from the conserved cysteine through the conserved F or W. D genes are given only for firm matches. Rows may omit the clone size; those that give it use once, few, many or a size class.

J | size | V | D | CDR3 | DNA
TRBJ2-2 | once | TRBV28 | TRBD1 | CASSPQGATGELFF | TGTGCCAGCAGTCCACAGGGGGCAACCGGGGAGCTGTTTTTT
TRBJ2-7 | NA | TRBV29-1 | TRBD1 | CSAWTGGGSYEQYF | TGCAGCGCCTGGACAGGGGGCGGCTCCTACGAGCAGTACTTC
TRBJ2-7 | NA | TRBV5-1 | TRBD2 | CASSLGLAGEGYEQYF | TGCGCCAGCAGCCTGGGACTAGCGGGAGAGGGTTACGAGCAGTACTTC
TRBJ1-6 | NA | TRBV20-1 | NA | CSARDTGGSSYNSPLHF | TGCAGTGCTAGAGATACGGGGGGTAGCTCCTATAATTCACCCCTCCACTTT
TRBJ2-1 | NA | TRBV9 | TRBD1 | CASRVGTGYNEQFF | TGTGCCAGCAGGGTAGGGACAGGGTACAATGAGCAGTTCTTC
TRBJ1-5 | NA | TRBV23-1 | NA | CASTGGRVQPQHF | TGCGCCAGCACCGGGGGGAGGGTCCAGCCCCAGCATTTT
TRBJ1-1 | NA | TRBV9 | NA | CASSVGRNTEAFF | TGTGCCAGCAGCGTAGGGAGGAACACTGAAGCTTTCTTT
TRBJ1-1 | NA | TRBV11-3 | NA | CASSSGGQAGTEAFF | TGTGCCAGCAGCTCCGGTGGGCAGGCGGGCACTGAAGCTTTCTTT
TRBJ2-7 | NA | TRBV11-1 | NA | CASSLESYEQYF | TGTGCCAGCAGCTTAGAGTCCTACGAGCAGTACTTC
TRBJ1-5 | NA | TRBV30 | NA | CAESPGRGNQPQHF | TGTGCCGAATCCCCGGGTAGGGGAAATCAGCCCCAGCATTTT
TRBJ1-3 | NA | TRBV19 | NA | CASKGEQVSGNPIYF | TGTGCCAGTAAAGGGGAACAGGTCTCTGGAAACCCCATATATTTT
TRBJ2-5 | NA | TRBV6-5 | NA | CASSYVDKGSETQYF | TGTGCCAGCAGTTACGTTGACAAGGGATCCGAGACCCAGTACTTC
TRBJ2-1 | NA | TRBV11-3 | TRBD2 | CASSPGLAGGLGEQFF | TGTGCCAGCAGCCCGGGACTAGCGGGGGGGCTTGGTGAGCAGTTCTTC
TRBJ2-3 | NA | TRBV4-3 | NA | CASSQDPSNRPDTQYF | TGCGCCAGCAGCCAAGATCCGAGTAACAGGCCAGATACGCAGTATTTT
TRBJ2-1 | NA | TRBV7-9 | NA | CASSLVLGDNSYNEQFF | TGTGCCAGCAGCTTAGTTTTGGGGGACAACTCCTACAATGAGCAGTTCTTC
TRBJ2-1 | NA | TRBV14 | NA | CASSQTGLLFF | TGTGCCAGCAGCCAGACAGGTTTACTGTTCTTC
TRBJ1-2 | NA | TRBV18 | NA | CASSRNPANYGYTF | TGTGCCAGCTCACGAAATCCGGCTAACTATGGCTACACCTTC
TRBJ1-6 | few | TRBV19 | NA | CASNPGGLNSPLHF | TGTGCCAGTAACCCGGGGGGCCTTAATTCACCCCTCCACTTT
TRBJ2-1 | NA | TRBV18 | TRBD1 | CASSPDRVDEQFF | TGTGCCAGCTCACCGGACAGGGTCGATGAGCAGTTCTTC
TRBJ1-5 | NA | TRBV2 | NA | CASSEGHQPQHF | TGTGCCAGCAGTGAGGGTCATCAGCCCCAGCATTTT
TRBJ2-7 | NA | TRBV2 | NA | CASSESAAYEQYF | TGTGCCAGCAGTGAGAGTGCCGCCTACGAGCAGTACTTC
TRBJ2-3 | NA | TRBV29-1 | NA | CSGGDDTQYF | TGCAGCGGGGGGGATGATACGCAGTATTTT
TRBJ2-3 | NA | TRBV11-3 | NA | CASSFGRGGTDTQYF | TGTGCCAGCAGCTTCGGCAGGGGCGGGACAGATACGCAGTATTTT
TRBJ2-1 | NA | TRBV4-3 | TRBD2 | CASNPLGGSSYNEQFF | TGCGCCAGCAACCCTCTCGGCGGGAGCTCCTACAATGAGCAGTTCTTC
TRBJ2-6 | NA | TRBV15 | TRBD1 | CATRQGLKAGANVLTF | TGTGCCACCAGACAGGGGCTGAAGGCTGGGGCCAACGTCCTGACTTTC
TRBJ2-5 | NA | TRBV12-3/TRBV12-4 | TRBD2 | CASSLVGTSGSRGETQYF | TGTGCCAGCAGTTTGGTCGGGACTAGCGGGAGTAGGGGAGAGACCCAGTACTTC
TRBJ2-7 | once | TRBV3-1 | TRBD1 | CASSPRQGALPEQYF | TGTGCCAGCAGCCCCAGACAGGGGGCTCTTCCCGAGCAGTACTTC
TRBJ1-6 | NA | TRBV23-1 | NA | CASPNSPGNNSPLHF | TGCGCCAGCCCTAATAGTCCGGGGAATAATTCACCCCTCCACTTT
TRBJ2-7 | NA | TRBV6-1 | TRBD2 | CASRQAGGLYEQYF | TGTGCCAGCAGGCAAGCGGGGGGGCTTTACGAGCAGTACTTC
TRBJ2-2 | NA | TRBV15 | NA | CATSRTWGTGELFF | TGTGCCACCAGCAGGACTTGGGGAACCGGGGAGCTGTTTTTT
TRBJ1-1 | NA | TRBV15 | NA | CATSRGRRVGGNTEAFF | TGTGCCACCAGCAGAGGACGGAGGGTAGGGGGTAACACTGAAGCTTTCTTT
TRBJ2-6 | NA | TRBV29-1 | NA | CSVVGGVESGANVLTF | TGCAGCGTAGTCGGGGGTGTCGAGTCTGGGGCCAACGTCCTGACTTTC
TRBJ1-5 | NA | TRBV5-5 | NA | CASSPSPGDQPQHF | TGTGCCAGCAGCCCCTCGCCAGGCGATCAGCCCCAGCATTTT
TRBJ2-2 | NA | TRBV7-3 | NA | CASSFTSSSGELFF | TGTGCCAGCAGCTTTACTAGCTCGTCCGGGGAGCTGTTTTTT
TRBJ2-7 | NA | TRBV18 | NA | CASSPKLGAEQYF | TGTGCCAGCTCACCAAAGTTGGGTGCCGAGCAGTACTTC
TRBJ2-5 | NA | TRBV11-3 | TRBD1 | CASSFRPGQGAVTQYF | TGTGCCAGCAGCTTTCGTCCGGGACAGGGGGCGGTGACCCAGTACTTC
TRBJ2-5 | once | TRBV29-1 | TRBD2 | CSVEDRVSGSLETQYF | TGCAGCGTTGAAGATCGGGTTAGCGGGAGTTTGGAGACCCAGTACTTC
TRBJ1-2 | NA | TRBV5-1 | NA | CASSLDSNYGYTF | TGCGCCAGCAGCTTGGACAGTAACTATGGCTACACCTTC
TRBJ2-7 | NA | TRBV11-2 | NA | CASSLYGHIYEQYF | TGTGCCAGCAGCTTATATGGGCATATCTACGAGCAGTACTTC
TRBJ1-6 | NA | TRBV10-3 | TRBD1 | CAISESQGGNSPLHF | TGTGCCATCAGTGAGTCGCAAGGGGGCAATTCACCCCTCCACTTT
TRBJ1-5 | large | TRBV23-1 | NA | CAPVSQPQHF | TGCGCCCCGGTGTCTCAGCCCCAGCATTTT
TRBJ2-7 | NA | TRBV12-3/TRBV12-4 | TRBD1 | CASADRTYEQYF | TGTGCCAGCGCGGACAGGACCTACGAGCAGTACTTC
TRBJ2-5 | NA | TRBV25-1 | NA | CASSEWSSQETQYF | TGTGCCAGCAGTGAATGGAGCAGCCAAGAGACCCAGTACTTC
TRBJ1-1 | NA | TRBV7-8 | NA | CASSPLDRGSEAFF | TGTGCCAGCAGCCCCCTTGATCGGGGTTCCGAAGCTTTCTTT
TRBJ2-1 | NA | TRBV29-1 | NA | CSVEDVGTGYEQFF | TGCAGCGTTGAAGATGTAGGGACCGGCTATGAGCAGTTCTTC
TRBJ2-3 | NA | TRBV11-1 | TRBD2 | CASSLDAGGPADTQYF | TGTGCCAGCAGCTTAGACGCGGGAGGGCCAGCAGATACGCAGTATTTT
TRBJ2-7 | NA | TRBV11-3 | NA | CASSWDRYSYEQYF | TGTGCCAGCAGCTGGGACCGCTACTCCTACGAGCAGTACTTC
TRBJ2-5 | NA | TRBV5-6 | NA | CASSADDSFETQYF | TGTGCCAGCAGCGCCGATGACTCATTCGAGACCCAGTACTTC
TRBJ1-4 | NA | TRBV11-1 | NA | CASSLGYRASEKLFF | TGTGCCAGCAGCTTAGGGTACAGGGCAAGCGAAAAACTGTTTTTT
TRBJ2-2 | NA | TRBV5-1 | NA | CASSFNRVSTGELFF | TGCGCCAGCAGCTTCAACAGGGTATCGACCGGGGAGCTGTTTTTT
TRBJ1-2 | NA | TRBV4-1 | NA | CASSQGSQGYGYTF | TGCGCCAGCAGCCAAGGGAGTCAAGGCTATGGCTACACCTTC
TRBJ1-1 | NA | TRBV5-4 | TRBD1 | CASSLAPGQGWTEAFF | TGTGCCAGCAGCTTGGCTCCCGGACAGGGTTGGACTGAAGCTTTCTTT
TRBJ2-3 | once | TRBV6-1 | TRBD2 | CASSVTSGGTDTQYF | TGTGCCAGCAGTGTGACTAGCGGGGGCACAGATACGCAGTATTTT
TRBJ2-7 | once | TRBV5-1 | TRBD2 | CASSLGGGYEQYF | TGCGCCAGCAGCTTGGGCGGGGGATACGAGCAGTACTTC
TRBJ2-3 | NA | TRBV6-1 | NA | CASSRTTDGGTDTQYF | TGTGCCAGCAGCCGTACCACCGACGGGGGCACAGATACGCAGTATTTT
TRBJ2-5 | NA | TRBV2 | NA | CASSEGGRGGRETQYF | TGTGCCAGCAGTGAAGGGGGCAGGGGCGGCCGAGAGACCCAGTACTTC
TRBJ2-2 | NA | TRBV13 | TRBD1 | CASDSRRDRRTGELFF | TGTGCCAGCGACTCTCGCCGGGACAGGAGGACCGGGGAGCTGTTTTTT
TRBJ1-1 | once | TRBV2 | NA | CASSVSVNTEAFF | TGTGCCAGCAGTGTCTCGGTTAACACTGAAGCTTTCTTT
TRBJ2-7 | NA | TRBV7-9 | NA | CASSPHSLGAYEQYF | TGTGCCAGCAGTCCCCACTCCCTTGGGGCTTACGAGCAGTACTTC